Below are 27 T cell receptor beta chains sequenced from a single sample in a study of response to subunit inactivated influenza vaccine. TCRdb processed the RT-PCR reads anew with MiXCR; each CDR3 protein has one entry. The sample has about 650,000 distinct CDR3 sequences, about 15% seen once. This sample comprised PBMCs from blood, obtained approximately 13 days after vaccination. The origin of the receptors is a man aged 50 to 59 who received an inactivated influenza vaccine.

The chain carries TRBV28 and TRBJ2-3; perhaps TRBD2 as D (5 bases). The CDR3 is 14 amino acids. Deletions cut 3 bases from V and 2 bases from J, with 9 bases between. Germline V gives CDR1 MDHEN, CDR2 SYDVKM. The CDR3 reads CASSFLEATDTQYF. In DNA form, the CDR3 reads TGTGCCAGCAGTTTTCTGGAGGCCACAGATACGCAGTATTTT.

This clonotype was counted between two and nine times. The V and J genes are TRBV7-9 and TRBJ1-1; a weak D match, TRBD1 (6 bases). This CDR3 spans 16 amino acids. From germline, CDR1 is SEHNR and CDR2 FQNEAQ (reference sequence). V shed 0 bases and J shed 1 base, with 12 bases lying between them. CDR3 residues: CASSLAGAPPNTEAFF. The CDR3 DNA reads TGTGCCAGCAGCTTAGCGGGGGCGCCCCCGAACACTGAAGCTTTCTTT.

The CDR3, as DNA: TGTGCCAGCAGTTCCCCGACTAGCGGGAGAGGGTACGAGCAGTACTTC. Its translation: CASSSPTSGRGYEQYF. This chain joins TRBV6-5 and TRBJ2-7, with 12 nucleotides matching TRBD2. The CDR3 is 16 residues long. The germline V gene has CDR1 MNHEY and CDR2 SVGAGI. The V and J ends lost 4 bases and 4 bases, in that order; junction bases with no gene match: 8.

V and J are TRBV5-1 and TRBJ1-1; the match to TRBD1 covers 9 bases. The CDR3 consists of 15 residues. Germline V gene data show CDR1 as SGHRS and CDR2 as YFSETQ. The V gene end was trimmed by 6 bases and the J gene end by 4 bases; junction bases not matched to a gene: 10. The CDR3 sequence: CASNPTGGLGTEAFF. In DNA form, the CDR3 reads TGCGCCAGCAATCCTACAGGGGGCCTTGGCACTGAAGCTTTCTTT.

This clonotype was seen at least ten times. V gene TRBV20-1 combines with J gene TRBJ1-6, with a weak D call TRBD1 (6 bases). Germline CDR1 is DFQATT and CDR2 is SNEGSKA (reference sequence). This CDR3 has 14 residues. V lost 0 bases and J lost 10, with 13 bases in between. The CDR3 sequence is CSARDARGGSPLHF. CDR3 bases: TGCAGTGCTAGAGATGCCAGGGGTGGCTCACCCCTCCACTTT.

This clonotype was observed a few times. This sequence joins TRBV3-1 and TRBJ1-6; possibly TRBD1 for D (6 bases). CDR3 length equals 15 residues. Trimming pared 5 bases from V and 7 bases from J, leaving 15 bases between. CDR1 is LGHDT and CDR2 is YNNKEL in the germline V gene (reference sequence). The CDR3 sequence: CASSWMGGENSPLHF. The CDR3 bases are TGTGCCAGCAGCTGGATGGGGGGCGAAAATTCACCCCTCCACTTT.

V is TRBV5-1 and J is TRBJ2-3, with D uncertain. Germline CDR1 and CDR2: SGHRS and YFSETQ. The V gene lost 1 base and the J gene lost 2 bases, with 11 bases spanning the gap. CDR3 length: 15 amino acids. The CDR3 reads CASSLLQFHTDTQYF. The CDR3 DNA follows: TGCGCCAGCAGCTTGCTTCAGTTTCACACAGATACGCAGTATTTT. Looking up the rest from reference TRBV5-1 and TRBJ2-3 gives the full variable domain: KAGVTQTPRYLIKTRGQQVTLSCSPISGHRSVSWYQQTPGQGLQFLFEYFSETQRNKGNFPGRFSGRQFSNSRSEMNVSTLELGDSALYLCASSLLQFHTDTQYFGPGTRLTVL.

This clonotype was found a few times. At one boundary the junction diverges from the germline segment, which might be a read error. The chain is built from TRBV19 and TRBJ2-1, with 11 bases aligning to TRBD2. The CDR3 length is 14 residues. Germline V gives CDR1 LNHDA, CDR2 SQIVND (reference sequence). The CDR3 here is CASNIAGGPNEQFF. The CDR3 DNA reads TGTGCCAGTAATATAGCGGGAGGGCCAAATGAGCAGTTCTTC.

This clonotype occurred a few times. In DNA, the CDR3 is TGTGCCAGTAGCCCTGACAGGGGCGTATACAATGAGCAGTTCTTC. Amino acids: CASSPDRGVYNEQFF. V gene TRBV19 combines with J gene TRBJ2-1; the match to TRBD1 covers 8 bases. The germline V gene encodes CDR1 LNHDA and CDR2 SQIVND (reference sequence). The V gene end was trimmed by 6 bases and the J gene end by 4 bases; junction bases not matched to a gene: 8. This CDR3 is 15 amino acids long.

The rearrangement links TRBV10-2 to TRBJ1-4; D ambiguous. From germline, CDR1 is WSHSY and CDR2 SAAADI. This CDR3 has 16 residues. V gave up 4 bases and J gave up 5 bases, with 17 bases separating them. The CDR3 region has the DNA TGCGCCAGCAGTGGATGGACCGAGACCCAGAATGAAAAACTGTTTTTT. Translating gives CASSGWTETQNEKLFF.

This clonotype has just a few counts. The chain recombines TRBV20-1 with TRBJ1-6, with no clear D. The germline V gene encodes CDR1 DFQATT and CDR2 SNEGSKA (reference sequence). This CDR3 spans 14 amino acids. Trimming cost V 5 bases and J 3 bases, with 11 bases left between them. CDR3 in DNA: TGCAGTGCTCGCTCCGGGGTCTATAATTCACCCCTCCACTTT. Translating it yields CSARSGVYNSPLHF.

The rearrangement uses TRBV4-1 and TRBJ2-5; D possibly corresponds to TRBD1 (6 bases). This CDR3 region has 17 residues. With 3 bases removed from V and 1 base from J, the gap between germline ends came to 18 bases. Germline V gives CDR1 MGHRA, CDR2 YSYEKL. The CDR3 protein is CASSHYAGTPFQETQYF. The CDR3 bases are TGCGCCAGCAGCCACTACGCCGGGACACCTTTCCAAGAGACCCAGTACTTC.

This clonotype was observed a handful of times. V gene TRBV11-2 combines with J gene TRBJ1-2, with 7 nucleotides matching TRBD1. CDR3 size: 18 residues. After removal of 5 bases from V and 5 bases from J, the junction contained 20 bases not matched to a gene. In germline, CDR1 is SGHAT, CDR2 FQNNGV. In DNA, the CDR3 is TGTGCCAGCAGCCTCCCCTTTCCCCGACAGGGAAGTTGGTATGGCTACACCTTC. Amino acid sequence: CASSLPFPRQGSWYGYTF. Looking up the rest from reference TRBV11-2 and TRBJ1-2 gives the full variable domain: EAGVAQSPRYKIIEKRQSVAFWCNPISGHATLYWYQQILGQGPKLLIQFQNNGVVDDSQLPKDRFSAERLKGVDSTLKIQPAKLEDSAVYLCASSLPFPRQGSWYGYTFGSGTRLTVV.

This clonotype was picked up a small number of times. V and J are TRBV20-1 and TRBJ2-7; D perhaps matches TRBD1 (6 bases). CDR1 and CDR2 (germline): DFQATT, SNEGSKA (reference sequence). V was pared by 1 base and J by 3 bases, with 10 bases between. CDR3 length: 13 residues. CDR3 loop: CSARVRGSYEQYF. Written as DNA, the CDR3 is TGCAGTGCTAGAGTTAGGGGGAGCTACGAGCAGTACTTC.

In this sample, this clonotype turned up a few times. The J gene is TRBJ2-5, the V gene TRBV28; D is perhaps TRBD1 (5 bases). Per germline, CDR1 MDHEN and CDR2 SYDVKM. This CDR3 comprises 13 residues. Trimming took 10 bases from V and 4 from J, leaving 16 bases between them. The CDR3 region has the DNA TGTGCCACATGGGTCGGCCAGGGAGAGACCCAGTACTTC. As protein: CATWVGQGETQYF.

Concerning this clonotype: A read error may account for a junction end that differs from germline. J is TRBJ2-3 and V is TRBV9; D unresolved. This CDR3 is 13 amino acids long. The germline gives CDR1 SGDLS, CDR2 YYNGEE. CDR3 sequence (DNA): TGTGCCAGCAGCGTCTCAGGCACATATACGCAGTATTTT. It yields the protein CASSVSGTYTQYF.

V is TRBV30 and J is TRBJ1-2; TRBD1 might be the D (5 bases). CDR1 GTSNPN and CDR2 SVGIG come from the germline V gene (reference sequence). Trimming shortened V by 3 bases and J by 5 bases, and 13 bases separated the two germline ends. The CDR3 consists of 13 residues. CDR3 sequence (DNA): TGTGCCTGGAGCCAGGGACTCCGGTATGGCTACACCTTC. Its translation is CAWSQGLRYGYTF.

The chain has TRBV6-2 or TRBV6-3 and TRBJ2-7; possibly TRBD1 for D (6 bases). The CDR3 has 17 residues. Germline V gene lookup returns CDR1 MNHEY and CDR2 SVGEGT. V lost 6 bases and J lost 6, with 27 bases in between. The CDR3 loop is CASSPRDIVQGGPEQYF. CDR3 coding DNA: TGTGCCAGCAGCCCCCGGGACATTGTCCAAGGGGGACCCGAGCAGTACTTC.

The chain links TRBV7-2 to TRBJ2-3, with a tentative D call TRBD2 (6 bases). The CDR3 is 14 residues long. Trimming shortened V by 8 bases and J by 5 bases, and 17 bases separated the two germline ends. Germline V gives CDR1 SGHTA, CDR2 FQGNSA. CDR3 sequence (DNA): TGTGCCAGCGGAGTCGGCGCGGGGAGAGATACGCAGTATTTT. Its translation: CASGVGAGRDTQYF.

CDR3 coding DNA: TGCGCCAGCAGCATCGGGACAGATTTAACACGCATACAAGTTCATGAGCAGTTCTTC. Residues: CASSIGTDLTRIQVHEQFF. The chain recombines TRBV5-1 with TRBJ2-1; 7 nucleotides line up with TRBD1. V shed 4 bases and J 8 bases; nucleotides not matched to a gene: 24. Germline V gene data show CDR1 as SGHRS and CDR2 as YFSETQ. This CDR3 is built from 19 residues.

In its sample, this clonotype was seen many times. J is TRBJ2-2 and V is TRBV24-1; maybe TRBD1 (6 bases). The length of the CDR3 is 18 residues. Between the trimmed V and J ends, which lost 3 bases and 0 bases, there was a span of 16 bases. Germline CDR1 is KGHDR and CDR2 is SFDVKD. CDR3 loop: CATSDPQGTTANTGELFF. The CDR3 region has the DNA TGTGCCACCAGTGATCCACAAGGGACAACCGCGAACACCGGGGAGCTGTTTTTT.

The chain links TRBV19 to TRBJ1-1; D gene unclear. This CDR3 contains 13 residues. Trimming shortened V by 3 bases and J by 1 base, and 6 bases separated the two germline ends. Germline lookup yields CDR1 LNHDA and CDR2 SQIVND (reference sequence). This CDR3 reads CASSIGGNTEAFF. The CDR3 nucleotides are TGTGCCAGTAGTATCGGAGGGAACACTGAAGCTTTCTTT.

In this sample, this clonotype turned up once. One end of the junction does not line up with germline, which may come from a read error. CDR3 nucleotide sequence: TGTACCAGCAGCGCTACAGGGGGAGGCACAGATACGCAGTATTTT. It encodes CTSSATGGGTDTQYF. The V gene is TRBV2, the J gene TRBJ2-3; 8 bases fit TRBD1. Looked up from germline, CDR1 is SNHLY and CDR2 is FYNNEI. This CDR3 has 15 amino acids.

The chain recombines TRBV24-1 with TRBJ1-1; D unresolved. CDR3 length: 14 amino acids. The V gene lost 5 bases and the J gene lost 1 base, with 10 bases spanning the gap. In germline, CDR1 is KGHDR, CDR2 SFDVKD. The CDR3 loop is CATSGGPRNTEAFF. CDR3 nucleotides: TGTGCCACCAGTGGAGGCCCTAGGAACACTGAAGCTTTCTTT.

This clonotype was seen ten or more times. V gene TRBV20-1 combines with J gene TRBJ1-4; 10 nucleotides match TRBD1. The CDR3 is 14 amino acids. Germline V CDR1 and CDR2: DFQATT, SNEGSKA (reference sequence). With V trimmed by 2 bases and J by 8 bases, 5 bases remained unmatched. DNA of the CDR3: TGCAGTGCTAGACCCGGGACAGGGGTGGAAAAACTGTTTTTT. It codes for CSARPGTGVEKLFF.

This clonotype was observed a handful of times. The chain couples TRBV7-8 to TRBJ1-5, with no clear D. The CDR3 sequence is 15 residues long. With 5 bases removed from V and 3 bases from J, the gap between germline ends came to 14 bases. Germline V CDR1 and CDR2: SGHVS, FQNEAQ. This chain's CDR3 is CASSPFVVPNQPQHF. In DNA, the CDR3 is TGTGCCAGCAGCCCCTTCGTGGTACCCAATCAGCCCCAGCATTTT.

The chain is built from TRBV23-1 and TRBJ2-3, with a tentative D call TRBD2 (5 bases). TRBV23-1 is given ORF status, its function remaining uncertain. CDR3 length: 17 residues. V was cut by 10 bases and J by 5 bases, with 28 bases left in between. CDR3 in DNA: TGCGCCACTAGCCCACGGCAGCCATTCGCACCCGAAGATACGCAGTATTTT. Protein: CATSPRQPFAPEDTQYF.